The 24 T cell receptor beta chains presented below share a single source sample, sequenced in a study of shared clonotypes between healthy human individuals. Data came from immunoSEQ multiplex PCR; TCRdb stores just in-frame clones and leaves some out. The sample includes 1,400,000 or so clones, around 98.5% of them seen just once. The sample consisted of naive CD4+ T cells sorted from blood. Subset of the sample: CD45RA+ positively selected. Source of these receptors: a young man in good health.

Note on this clone: This sample also contains other DNA sequences that code for the same CDR3. The CDR3 loop is CAWRGGDYGYTF. The CDR3 nucleotides read TGTGCCTGGAGAGGGGGGGACTATGGCTACACCTTC. The chain recombines TRBV30 with TRBJ1-2, with D maybe TRBD1 (6 bases). Trimming left V 3 bases short and J 3 bases short, with 8 bases between. CDR3 length: 12 residues. Germline values: CDR1 GTSNPN, CDR2 SVGIG (reference sequence).

The rearrangement links TRBV11-2 to TRBJ2-3, with D possibly matching TRBD1 (6 bases). The CDR3 is 14 amino acids. CDR1 is SGHAT, CDR2 FQNNGV, per germline. Deletions cut 4 bases from V and 5 bases from J, with 13 bases between. CDR3 bases: TGTGCCAGCAGCTCGGACAGACATATAGATACGCAGTATTTT. Its protein product is CASSSDRHIDTQYF.

The rearrangement links TRBV7-9 to TRBJ2-5; 13 bases are a match to TRBD2. V was pared by 3 bases and J by 1 base, with 5 bases of the junction left unmatched. From germline, CDR1 is SEHNR and CDR2 FQNEAQ (reference sequence). This CDR3 has 17 residues. DNA of the CDR3: TGTGCCAGCAGCTTTCCGGGACTAGCGGGGATCCAAGAGACCCAGTACTTC. It specifies CASSFPGLAGIQETQYF.

For the CDR3, the DNA is TGTGCCAGCAGCTTAAGTGGTATTGGGGAGCTGTTTTTT. Protein product: CASSLSGIGELFF. The chain has TRBV7-2 and TRBJ2-2; D is uncertain. The CDR3 loop spans 13 amino acids. Germline CDR1 is SGHTA and CDR2 is FQGNSA. Trimming took 2 bases from V and 8 from J, leaving 9 bases between them.

The rearrangement joins TRBV6-1 to TRBJ2-1; TRBD1 matches at 9 bases. Germline trimming cut 6 bases from V and 6 bases from J; bases unmatched to any gene: 9. Germline values: CDR1 MNHNS, CDR2 SASEGT. This CDR3 has 15 residues. The CDR3 DNA reads TGTGCCAGCAGAGACCCGGGACAGGGAGTCAATGAGCAGTTCTTC. This gives the protein CASRDPGQGVNEQFF.

The chain carries TRBV7-2 and TRBJ2-7, with 7 positions matching TRBD1. This CDR3 comprises 14 residues. V was clipped by 3 bases and J by 3 bases; unmatched bases: 5. CDR1 is SGHTA, CDR2 FQGNSA, per germline. CDR3 sequence (DNA): TGTGCCAGCAGCTTTCGGACAGGACGCTACGAGCAGTACTTC. It yields the protein CASSFRTGRYEQYF.

This clone has a single count. V is TRBV9 and J is TRBJ2-7; possibly TRBD1 or TRBD2 for D (5 bases each). CDR1 SGDLS and CDR2 YYNGEE come from the germline V gene. This CDR3 is 16 amino acids long. The germline V and J ends were trimmed by 2 bases and 7 bases, with 22 bases remaining between them. For the CDR3, the DNA is TGTGCCAGCAGCGTCCCGGGGCCTCCCCGCCGAGTGGAGCAGTACTTC. It yields the protein CASSVPGPPRRVEQYF.

CDR3 sequence: CASSLRLAGGHNEQFF. CDR3 sequence (DNA): TGTGCCAGCAGCTTAAGACTAGCGGGTGGCCACAATGAGCAGTTCTTC. This chain uses TRBV13 with TRBJ2-1, with 10 bases identical to TRBD2. J was trimmed by 5 bases and V by 2 bases; bases with no gene match: 6. Germline-derived CDR1 and CDR2 are PRHDT and FYEKMQ (reference sequence). This CDR3 has 16 amino acids. Complete variable domain (other parts from reference TRBV13 and TRBJ2-1): AAGVIQSPRHLIKEKRETATLKCYPIPRHDTVYWYQQGPGQDPQFLISFYEKMQSDKGSIPDRFSAQQFSDYHSELNMSSLELGDSALYFCASSLRLAGGHNEQFFGPGTRLTVL.

The J gene is TRBJ2-5, the V gene TRBV5-4, with D unclear. V dropped 4 bases and J dropped 2 bases, with 12 bases sitting between them. The CDR3 has 14 residues. The V gene's germline CDR1 is SGHNT and CDR2 YYREEE (reference sequence). CDR3 region: CASSLHDGQETQYF. The CDR3 DNA sequence: TGTGCCAGCAGCCTCCATGACGGACAAGAGACCCAGTACTTC.

The rearrangement links TRBV6-1 to TRBJ1-5; perhaps TRBD1 as D (6 bases). The germline V gene encodes CDR1 MNHNS and CDR2 SASEGT. The CDR3 covers 18 residues. With 4 bases removed from V and 1 base from J, the gap between germline ends came to 20 bases. CDR3 sequence (DNA): TGTGCCAGCAGTGCCTCTCGGGGGCAGGGTTGGAGCAATCAGCCCCAGCATTTT. This sequence encodes CASSASRGQGWSNQPQHF.

The rearrangement uses TRBV5-1 and TRBJ2-2, with TRBD2 matching over 16 bases. Germline V gene data show CDR1 as SGHRS and CDR2 as YFSETQ. V shed 3 bases and J 5 bases; nucleotides not matched to a gene: 7. This CDR3 has 18 amino acids. The CDR3 DNA reads as TGCGCCAGCAGCTCGGGACTAGCGGGAGGGCCGGAGACCGGGGAGCTGTTTTTT. Its protein product is CASSSGLAGGPETGELFF.

V gene TRBV14 combines with J gene TRBJ2-1; 10 bases are shared with TRBD2. This CDR3 is 17 amino acids long. V gave up 1 base and J gave up 5 bases; unmatched junction bases: 8. CDR1 SGHDN and CDR2 FVKESK come from the germline V gene. CDR3: CASSQVFGTSDHNEQFF. The DNA for the CDR3 is TGTGCCAGCAGCCAAGTATTCGGGACTAGCGACCACAATGAGCAGTTCTTC.

The genes are TRBV21-1 and TRBJ2-7; the D call in the table, TRBD1, was not verified against the DNA. TRBV21-1 is designated a pseudogene. The CDR3 totals 17 residues. CDR3 in amino acids: CASSKARPRTGRNEQYF. CDR3 DNA sequence: TGTGCCAGCAGCAAAGCTCGTCCTCGGACAGGGAGGAACGAGCAGTACTTC.

The J gene is TRBJ2-1, the V gene TRBV27; D is ambiguous. V lost 3 bases and J 0 bases, leaving 9 bases between the germline ends. CDR1 and CDR2 from the germline V gene are MNHEY and SMNVEV (reference sequence). The CDR3 is 15 residues long. The CDR3 protein is CASSLLPSSYNEQFF. The CDR3 DNA is TGTGCCAGCAGTTTGCTACCGAGCTCCTACAATGAGCAGTTCTTC.

The chain employs TRBV7-3 and TRBJ2-5; 11 bases are a match to TRBD2. The CDR3 covers 17 residues. Germline CDR1 is SGHTA and CDR2 is FQGTGA. V gave up 4 bases and J gave up 2 bases; unmatched junction bases: 9. CDR3 bases: TGTGCCAGCAGCTCCGGGCCGGGACTAGCGGATCAAGAGACCCAGTACTTC. It translates to CASSSGPGLADQETQYF.

Only one count was recorded for this clone. This chain uses TRBV9 with TRBJ2-1; D tentatively reads TRBD1 or TRBD2 (5 bases each). From germline, CDR1 is SGDLS and CDR2 YYNGEE. This CDR3 region has 15 residues. Deletions cut 0 bases from V and 8 bases from J, with 15 bases between. The CDR3 protein is CASSVGDPGWDEQFF. Here the CDR3 DNA reads TGTGCCAGCAGCGTAGGGGACCCGGGATGGGATGAGCAGTTCTTC.

J is TRBJ1-5 and V is TRBV6-1; 7 positions match TRBD1. This CDR3 comprises 16 residues. Germline trimming cut 3 bases from V and 1 base from J; bases unmatched to any gene: 6. Germline CDR1 reads MNHNS; CDR2 reads SASEGT. This CDR3 reads CASSEKAGGSNQPQHF. The CDR3 DNA reads as TGTGCCAGCAGTGAGAAGGCAGGGGGAAGCAATCAGCCCCAGCATTTT.

CDR3: CASSSDGANQPQHF. Written as DNA, the CDR3 is TGTGCCAGCAGTTCGGACGGTGCCAATCAGCCCCAGCATTTT. The J gene is TRBJ1-5, the V gene TRBV2; D is ambiguous. The V end was cut by 5 bases, the J end by 3 bases, with 11 bases between. In germline, CDR1 is SNHLY, CDR2 FYNNEI. The CDR3 totals 14 residues.

V usage is TRBV9 and J usage is TRBJ2-2, with D possibly TRBD1 on 7 matching bases. Between the trimmed V and J ends, which lost 2 bases and 4 bases, there was a span of 12 bases. Germline V gene data show CDR1 as SGDLS and CDR2 as YYNGEE. The CDR3 length is 15 residues. CDR3 sequence reads: CASSVSQGGTGELFF. Written as DNA, the CDR3 is TGTGCCAGCAGCGTTTCTCAGGGGGGCACCGGGGAGCTGTTTTTT.

The V and J genes are TRBV28 and TRBJ1-2; D is uncertain. Per the germline V gene, CDR1 is MDHEN and CDR2 is SYDVKM. The CDR3 sequence is 12 residues long. V lost 5 bases and J 4 bases, leaving 8 bases between the germline ends. The CDR3 sequence: CASSVDPYGYTF. In DNA form, the CDR3 reads TGTGCCAGCAGTGTCGACCCCTATGGCTACACCTTC.

This clone is a singleton in its sample. CDR3 in amino acids: CASSLLGGDHEQYF. The CDR3 DNA follows: TGTGCCAGCAGCCTTCTGGGGGGGGACCACGAGCAGTACTTC. V is TRBV7-2 and J is TRBJ2-7, with 7 bases that match TRBD2. J gave up 5 bases and V 5 bases, and 9 bases lay outside the gene matches. Germline lookup yields CDR1 SGHTA and CDR2 FQGNSA. The CDR3 extends over 14 amino acids.

The chain joins TRBV7-2 to TRBJ2-1; D unclear. The CDR3 loop spans 13 amino acids. Deletions cut 4 bases from V and 13 bases from J, with 17 bases between. Germline CDR1 SGHTA, CDR2 FQGNSA. CDR3 sequence: CASSSPFRESQFF. The CDR3 DNA reads as TGTGCCAGCAGCTCCCCCTTCAGAGAAAGCCAGTTCTTC.

The V call is TRBV19, the J call TRBJ2-7, with a possible D match to TRBD2 (5 bases). The CDR3 runs to 15 residues. Germline CDR1 reads LNHDA; CDR2 reads SQIVND (reference sequence). V was shortened by 6 bases and J by 1 base, with 16 bases between the two germline ends. The CDR3 nucleotides read TGTGCCAGTAGCCCCTTCCTTGGACTGTCCTACGAGCAGTACTTC. Translation gives CASSPFLGLSYEQYF.

The rearrangement uses TRBV19 and TRBJ2-2; TRBD1 is a possible D gene (5 bases). V lost 5 bases to trimming and J lost 0 bases, with 7 bases between them. This CDR3 is 14 amino acids long. The V gene's germline CDR1 is LNHDA and CDR2 SQIVND (reference sequence). CDR3 residues: CASSQGTNTGELFF. CDR3 nucleotide sequence: TGTGCCAGTAGTCAGGGAACGAACACCGGGGAGCTGTTTTTT.